This record concerns one T cell receptor (beta chain) sequence. Original analysis: Reference gene primer amplification gave nucleated cell count estimates. The data were produced by immunoSEQ multiplex PCR, yet TCRdb's version contains in-frame clones alone and is incomplete. V and J calls and clone size are given by that table; D and trimming were obtained from the DNA. The sample includes 340,000 or so clones, about 86% of them seen just once. The data belong to a study of blood T cell repertoires in COVID-19. Germline V gene data show CDR1 as LNHDA and CDR2 as SQIVND (reference sequence). There are 17 residues in the CDR3. V dropped 8 bases and J dropped 3; count of bases not matched to a gene: 14.

Sequencing was carried out using peripheral blood. The rearrangement joins TRBV19 to TRBJ2-3; the match to TRBD2 covers 10 bases. This receptor was identified in a man younger than 40 with active or convalescent COVID-19. CDR3 DNA sequence: TGTGCCAGTCGGGATAGCGGGGGGCCCGGAGGAACAGATACGCAGTATTTT. Its translation is CASRDSGGPGGTDTQYF.